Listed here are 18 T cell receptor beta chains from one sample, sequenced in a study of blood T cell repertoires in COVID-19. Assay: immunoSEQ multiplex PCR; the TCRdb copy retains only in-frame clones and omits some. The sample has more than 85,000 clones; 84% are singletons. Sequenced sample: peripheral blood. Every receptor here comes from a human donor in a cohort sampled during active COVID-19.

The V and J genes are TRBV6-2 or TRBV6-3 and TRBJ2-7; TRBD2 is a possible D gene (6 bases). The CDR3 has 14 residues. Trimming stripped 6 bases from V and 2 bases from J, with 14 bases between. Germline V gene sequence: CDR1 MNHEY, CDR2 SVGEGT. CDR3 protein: CASSPNRRAYEQYF. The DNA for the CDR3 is TGTGCCAGCAGCCCAAACCGGAGGGCCTACGAGCAGTACTTC.

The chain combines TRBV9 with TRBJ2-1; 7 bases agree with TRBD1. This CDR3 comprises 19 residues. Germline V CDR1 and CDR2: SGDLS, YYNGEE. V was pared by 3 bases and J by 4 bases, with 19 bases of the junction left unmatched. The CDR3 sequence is CASSAPRGGPSGAYNEQFF. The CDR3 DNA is TGTGCCAGCAGCGCCCCCCGAGGGGGCCCCTCGGGTGCGTACAATGAGCAGTTCTTC. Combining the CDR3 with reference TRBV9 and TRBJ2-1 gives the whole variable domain DSGVTQTPKHLITATGQRVTLRCSPRSGDLSVYWYQQSLDQGLQFLIQYYNGEERAKGNILERFSAQQFPDLHSELNLSSLELGDSALYFCASSAPRGGPSGAYNEQFFGPGTRLTVL.

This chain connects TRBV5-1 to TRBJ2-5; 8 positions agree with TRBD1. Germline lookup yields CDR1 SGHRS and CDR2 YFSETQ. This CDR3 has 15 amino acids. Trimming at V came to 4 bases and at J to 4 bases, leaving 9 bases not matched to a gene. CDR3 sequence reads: CASSTAGTGGETQYF. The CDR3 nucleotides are TGCGCCAGCAGCACTGCCGGGACAGGAGGAGAGACCCAGTACTTC. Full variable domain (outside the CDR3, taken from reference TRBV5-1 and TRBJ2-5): KAGVTQTPRYLIKTRGQQVTLSCSPISGHRSVSWYQQTPGQGLQFLFEYFSETQRNKGNFPGRFSGRQFSNSRSEMNVSTLELGDSALYLCASSTAGTGGETQYFGPGTRLLVL.

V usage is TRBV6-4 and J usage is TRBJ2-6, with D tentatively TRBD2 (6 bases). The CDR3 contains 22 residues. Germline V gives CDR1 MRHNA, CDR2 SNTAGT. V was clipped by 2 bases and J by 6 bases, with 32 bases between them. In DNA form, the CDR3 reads TGTGCCAGCAGTGACCGCGTGAGGGCAAATTGTTGGAGGGCCACTCTGGCCAACGTCCTGACTTTC. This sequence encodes CASSDRVRANCWRATLANVLTF.

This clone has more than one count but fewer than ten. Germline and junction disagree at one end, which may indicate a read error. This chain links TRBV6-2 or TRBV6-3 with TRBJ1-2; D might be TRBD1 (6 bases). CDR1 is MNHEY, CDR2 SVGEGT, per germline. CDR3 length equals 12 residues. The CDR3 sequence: CASSYSRSDSRF. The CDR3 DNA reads TGTGCCAGCAGTTACTCAAGATCGGACAGCCGCTTC.

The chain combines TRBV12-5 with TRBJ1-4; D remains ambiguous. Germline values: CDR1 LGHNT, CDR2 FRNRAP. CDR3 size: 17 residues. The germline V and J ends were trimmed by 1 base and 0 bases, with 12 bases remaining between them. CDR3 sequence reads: CASGLGRDNTTNEKLFF. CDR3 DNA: TGTGCTAGTGGTTTGGGCCGAGACAATACAACTAATGAAAAACTGTTTTTT.

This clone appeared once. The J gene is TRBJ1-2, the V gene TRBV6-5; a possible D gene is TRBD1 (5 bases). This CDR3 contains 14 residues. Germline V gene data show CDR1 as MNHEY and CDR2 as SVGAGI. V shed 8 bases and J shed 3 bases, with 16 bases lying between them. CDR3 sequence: CASSQAEGYYGYTF. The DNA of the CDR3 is TGTGCCAGCTCACAGGCGGAGGGGTACTATGGCTACACCTTC.

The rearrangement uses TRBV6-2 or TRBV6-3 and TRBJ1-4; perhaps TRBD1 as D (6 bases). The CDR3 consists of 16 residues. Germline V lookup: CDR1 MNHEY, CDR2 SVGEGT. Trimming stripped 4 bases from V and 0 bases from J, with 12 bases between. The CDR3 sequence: CASSWDTLTTNEKLFF. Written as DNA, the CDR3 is TGTGCCAGCAGTTGGGACACCTTAACAACTAATGAAAAACTGTTTTTT.

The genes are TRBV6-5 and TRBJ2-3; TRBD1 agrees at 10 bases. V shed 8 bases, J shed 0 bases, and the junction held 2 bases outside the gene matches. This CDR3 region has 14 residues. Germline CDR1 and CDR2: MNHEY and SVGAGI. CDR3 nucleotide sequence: TGTGCCAGCTGGACAGGGGGAAGCACAGATACGCAGTATTTT. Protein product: CASWTGGSTDTQYF.

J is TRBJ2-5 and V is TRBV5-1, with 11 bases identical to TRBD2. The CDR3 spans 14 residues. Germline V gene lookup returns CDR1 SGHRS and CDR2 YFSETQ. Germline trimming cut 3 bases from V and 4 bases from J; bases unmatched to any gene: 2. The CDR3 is CASSSTSGGETQYF. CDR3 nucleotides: TGCGCCAGCAGCTCCACTAGCGGGGGAGAGACCCAGTACTTC.

CDR3: CAWNLQGAREKLFF. CDR3 sequence (DNA): TGTGCCTGGAATTTACAGGGGGCCCGTGAAAAACTGTTTTTT. The rearrangement uses TRBV30 and TRBJ1-4; 9 bases match TRBD1. This CDR3 is built from 14 residues. Germline assignment: CDR1 GTSNPN and CDR2 SVGIG (reference sequence). V shed 4 bases, J shed 7 bases, and the junction held 7 bases outside the gene matches.

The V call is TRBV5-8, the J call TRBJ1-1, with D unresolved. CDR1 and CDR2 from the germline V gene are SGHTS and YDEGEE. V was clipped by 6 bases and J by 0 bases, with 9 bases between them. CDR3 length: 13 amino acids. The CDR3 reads CASNERVNTEAFF. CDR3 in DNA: TGTGCCAGCAACGAGCGGGTGAACACTGAAGCTTTCTTT.

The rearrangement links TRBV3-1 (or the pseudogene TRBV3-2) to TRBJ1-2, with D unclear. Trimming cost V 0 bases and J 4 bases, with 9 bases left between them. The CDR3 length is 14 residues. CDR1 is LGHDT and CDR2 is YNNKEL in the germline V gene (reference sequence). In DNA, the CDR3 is TGTGCCAGCAGCCAAGATCGGGGAATCTATGGCTACACCTTC. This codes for CASSQDRGIYGYTF.

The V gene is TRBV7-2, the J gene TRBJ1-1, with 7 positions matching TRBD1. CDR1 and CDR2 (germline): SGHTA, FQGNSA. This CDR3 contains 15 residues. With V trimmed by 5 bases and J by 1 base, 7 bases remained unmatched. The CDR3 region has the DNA TGTGCCAGCAGCCAAGGTGGGACAGAGAACACTGAAGCTTTCTTT. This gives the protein CASSQGGTENTEAFF. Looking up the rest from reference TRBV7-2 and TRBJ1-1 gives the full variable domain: GAGVSQSPSNKVTEKGKDVELRCDPISGHTALYWYRQSLGQGLEFLIYFQGNSAPDKSGLPSDRFSAERTGGSVSTLTIQRTQQEDSAVYLCASSQGGTENTEAFFGQGTRLTVV.

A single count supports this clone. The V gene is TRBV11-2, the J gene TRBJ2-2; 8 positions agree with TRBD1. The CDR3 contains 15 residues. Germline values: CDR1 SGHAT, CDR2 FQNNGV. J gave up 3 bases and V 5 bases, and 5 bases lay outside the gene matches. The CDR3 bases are TGTGCCAGCAGCCCGTGGACAGGGCACACCGGGGAGCTGTTTTTT. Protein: CASSPWTGHTGELFF. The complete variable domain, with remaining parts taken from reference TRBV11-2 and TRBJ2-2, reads EAGVAQSPRYKIIEKRQSVAFWCNPISGHATLYWYQQILGQGPKLLIQFQNNGVVDDSQLPKDRFSAERLKGVDSTLKIQPAKLEDSAVYLCASSPWTGHTGELFFGEGSRLTVL.

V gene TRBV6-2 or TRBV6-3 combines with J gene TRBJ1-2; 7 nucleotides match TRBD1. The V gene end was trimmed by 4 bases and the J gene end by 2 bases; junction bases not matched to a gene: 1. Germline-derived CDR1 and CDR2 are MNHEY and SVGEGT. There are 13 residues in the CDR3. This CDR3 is CASSSQGNYGYTF. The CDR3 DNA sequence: TGTGCCAGCAGTTCACAGGGGAACTATGGCTACACCTTC.

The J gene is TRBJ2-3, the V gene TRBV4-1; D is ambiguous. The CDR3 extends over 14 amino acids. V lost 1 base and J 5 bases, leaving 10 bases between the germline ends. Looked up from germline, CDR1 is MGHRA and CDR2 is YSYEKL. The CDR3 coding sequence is TGCGCCAGCAGCCAAGTAGGCAGACTAGATACGCAGTATTTT. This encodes CASSQVGRLDTQYF.

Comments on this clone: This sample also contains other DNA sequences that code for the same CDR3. The CDR3 bases are TGTGCCAGCAGTTTGAGGGGGCCCTACGAGCAGTACTTC. This codes for CASSLRGPYEQYF. The V gene is TRBV12-3 or TRBV12-4, the J gene TRBJ2-7; TRBD1 matches at 7 bases. The CDR3 consists of 13 residues. V shed 3 bases, J shed 2 bases, and the junction held 1 base outside the gene matches.